This entry features one T cell receptor (beta chain) sequence. This clonotype was counted a single time. This clone's antigen is unknown. The record has no base qualities; no much larger clone is one base away. A single read offers scant evidence. The data derive from a study of T cells in Graves' hyperthyroidism and ophthalmopathy (dated by TCRdb to about 2019). Notes on the research overall: To identify TCR V-J signatures that set the groups apart, the researchers used a discovery cohort of about a hundred patients, made up of around 42 with Graves' ophthalmopathy and about 60 with stable Graves' hyperthyroidism. An independent validation cohort of 18 to 20 hyperthyroidism patients and some 15 patients who later progressed to ophthalmopathy tested prospective prediction of ophthalmopathy. The approximately 100 discovery patients were divided at random into training and test sets in a 7:3 ratio. Thyroid tissue and blood T-cell repertoires from about six Graves' hyperthyroidism patients were also compared in the study. Once sampling was done, hyperthyroidism patients were given methimazole at a starting dose of 30 mg daily, whereas ophthalmopathy patients were given high-dose intravenous methylprednisolone. The paper describes TCR Vbeta CDR3 sequencing of 120 to 150 peripheral blood samples, made up of 40 to 45 ophthalmopathy patients, more than 70 hyperthyroidism patients and 17 progressor patients.

Any patient with an uncontrolled infection, another autoimmune disease, pregnancy or lactation was excluded. Diagnoses relied on clinical symptoms, serum thyroxine and TRAb, thyroid ultrasound and orbital computed tomography. Total RNA was extracted with Trizol reagent, and quality was checked on an Agilent 2100 Bioanalyzer. The germline V gene (reference sequence) yields LNHDA for CDR1 and SQIVND for CDR2. Trimming accounts for 3 bases at V and 3 bases at J, while the number of junction bases matched to no gene is 3. The CDR3, cysteine through phenylalanine, is 15 amino acids long. The kept DNA is CDR3 alone, 45 bases in frame from the first base. TCR beta CDR3 regions were amplified from RNA transcripts. The TCR CDR3 was subjected to a first round of RT-PCR using the HTBI primer set and the Qiagen OneStep RT-PCR kit. A second multiplex PCR round built the libraries, followed by size selection and purification. Paired-end sequencing of the libraries was performed with 100 bp reads on an Illumina HiSeq2000. On the study's bioinformatics: Raw data were processed with SOAPnuke, discarding reads with adapters, uncalled bases, mean Phred below 15, or no exact constant-primer or identifier match. High-quality paired reads were merged using COPE v1.2.5, and each unique nucleotide sequence was defined as a clonotype. MiTCR v1.1 was used to align the clonotypes against IMGT TRBV, TRBD and TRBJ reference segments. The analysis included only V-J combinations with a frequency above 0.0001, which together covered 99% to 99.2% of the repertoires. A TCS score was defined as the ratio of F50 (clonal expansion) to E x V (chaos), with BLOSUM62-based TCRdist applied between CDR3 peptides within each V-J. Welch's t-statistics and random forest reduced roughly 500 V-J features to 10 to 15, which were used in a naive Bayes classifier (R e1071). The similarity between thyroid and blood repertoires was quantified using the Morisita-Horn index. TCRdb cleaned the public reads at Q25 with fastp, built clones with MiXCR and kept in-frame beta chains. Each entry merges the rows of one CDR3 protein and shows their most common DNA and genes. The authors' filters were not applied to this entry. This sample has hundreds of thousands of distinct CDR3 sequences in its table, and over 40% of those were observed once. Roughly 7.2% of the sample is held by the ten biggest clonotypes.

What the authors observed across the whole study: Most expanded thyroid clonotypes (frequency above 0.001) were also found in blood, which suggests that blood repertoires may mirror thyroid immune responses. Sample size was not statistically predetermined, and investigators were not blinded to group allocation. In validation, progression to ophthalmopathy was predicted by the model with 70.59% sensitivity and 72.22% specificity, a median of around 6.5 months before onset. Ophthalmopathy was separated from stable hyperthyroidism by a 13 V-J signature model, with just over 85% sensitivity and approximately 81% specificity obtained in cross-validation and 80%/75% obtained in testing.

Sequenced input: peripheral blood or thyroid tissue (not recorded which). The chain is encoded by TRBV19 joined to TRBJ1-4; TRBD1 matches 8 bases in the middle. This clonotype was sampled from an adult man with Graves' disease, either hyperthyroidism or ophthalmopathy (not recorded which). Read as DNA, the sequence is TGTGCCAGTAGTATCAGGGGGCCGTCTAATGAAAAACTGTTTTTT. Its protein is CASSIRGPSNEKLFF. Supplemented by the reference TRBV19 and TRBJ1-4 proteins around the CDR3, the complete variable domain is DGGITQSPKYLFRKEGQNVTLSCEQNLNHDAMYWYRQDPGQGLRLIYYSQIVNDFQKGDIAEGYSVSREKKESFPLTVTSAQKNPTAFYLCASSIRGPSNEKLFFGSGTQLSVL.